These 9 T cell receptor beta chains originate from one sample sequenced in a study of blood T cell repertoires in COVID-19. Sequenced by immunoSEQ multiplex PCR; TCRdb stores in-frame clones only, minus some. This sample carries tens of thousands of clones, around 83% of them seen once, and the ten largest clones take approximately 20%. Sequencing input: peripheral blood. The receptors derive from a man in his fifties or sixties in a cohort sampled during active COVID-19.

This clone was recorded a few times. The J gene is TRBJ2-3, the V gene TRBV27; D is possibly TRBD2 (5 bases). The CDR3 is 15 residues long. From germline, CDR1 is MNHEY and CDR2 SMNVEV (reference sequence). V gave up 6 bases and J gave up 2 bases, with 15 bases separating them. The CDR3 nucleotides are TGTGCCAGCAGGCCACTAGGCTCCCACACAGATACGCAGTATTTT. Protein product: CASRPLGSHTDTQYF.

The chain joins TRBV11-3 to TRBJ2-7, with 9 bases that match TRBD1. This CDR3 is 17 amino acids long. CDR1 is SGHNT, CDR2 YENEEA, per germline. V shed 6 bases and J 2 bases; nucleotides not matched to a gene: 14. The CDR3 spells CASSLGQGINGPYEQYF. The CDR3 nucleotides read TGTGCCAGCAGTCTCGGACAGGGGATAAATGGTCCCTACGAGCAGTACTTC. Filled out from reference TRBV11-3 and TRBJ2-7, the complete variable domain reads EAGVVQSPRYKIIEKKQPVAFWCNPISGHNTLYWYLQNLGQGPELLIRYENEEAVDDSQLPKDRFSAERLKGVDSTLKIQPAELGDSAVYLCASSLGQGINGPYEQYFGPGTRLTVT.

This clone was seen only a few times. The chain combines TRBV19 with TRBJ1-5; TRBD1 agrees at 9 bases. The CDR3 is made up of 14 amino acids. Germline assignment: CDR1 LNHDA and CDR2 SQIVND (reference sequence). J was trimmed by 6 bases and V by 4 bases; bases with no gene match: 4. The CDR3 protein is CASSRDRDGQPQHF. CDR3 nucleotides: TGTGCCAGTAGTAGGGACAGGGATGGTCAGCCCCAGCATTTT.

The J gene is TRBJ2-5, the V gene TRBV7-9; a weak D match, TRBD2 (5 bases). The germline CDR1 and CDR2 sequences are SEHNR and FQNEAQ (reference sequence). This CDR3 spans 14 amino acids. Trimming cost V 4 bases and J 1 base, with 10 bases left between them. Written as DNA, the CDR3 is TGTGCCAGCAGCTCAAGAGGGATCCAAGAGACCCAGTACTTC. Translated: CASSSRGIQETQYF.

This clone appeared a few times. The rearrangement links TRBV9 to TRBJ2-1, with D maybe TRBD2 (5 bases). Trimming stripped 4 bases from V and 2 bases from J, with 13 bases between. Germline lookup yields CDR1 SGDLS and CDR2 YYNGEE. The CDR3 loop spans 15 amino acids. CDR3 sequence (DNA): TGTGCCAGCAGCCTTACTAGAACCCCCTACAATGAGCAGTTCTTC. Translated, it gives CASSLTRTPYNEQFF. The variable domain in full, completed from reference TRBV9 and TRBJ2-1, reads DSGVTQTPKHLITATGQRVTLRCSPRSGDLSVYWYQQSLDQGLQFLIQYYNGEERAKGNILERFSAQQFPDLHSELNLSSLELGDSALYFCASSLTRTPYNEQFFGPGTRLTVL.

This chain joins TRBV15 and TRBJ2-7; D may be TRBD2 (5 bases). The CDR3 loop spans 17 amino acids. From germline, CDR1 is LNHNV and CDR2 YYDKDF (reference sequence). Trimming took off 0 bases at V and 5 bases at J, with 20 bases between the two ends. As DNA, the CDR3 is TGTGCCACCAGCAGAGATACTCAGATTGGTGCCGGGAACGAGCAGTACTTC. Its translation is CATSRDTQIGAGNEQYF.

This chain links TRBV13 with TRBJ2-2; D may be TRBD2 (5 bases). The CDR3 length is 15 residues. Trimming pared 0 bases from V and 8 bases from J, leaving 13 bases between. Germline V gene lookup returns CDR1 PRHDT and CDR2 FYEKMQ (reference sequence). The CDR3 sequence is CASSLGPGETGELFF. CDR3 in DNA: TGTGCCAGCAGCTTAGGCCCCGGGGAGACTGGGGAGCTGTTTTTT.

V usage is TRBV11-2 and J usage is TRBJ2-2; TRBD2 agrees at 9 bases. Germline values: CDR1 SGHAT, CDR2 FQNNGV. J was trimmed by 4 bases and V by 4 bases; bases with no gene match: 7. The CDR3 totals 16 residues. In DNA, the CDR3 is TGTGCCAGCAGCTCCCAGCGGGAGGTGGTCACCGGGGAGCTGTTTTTT. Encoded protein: CASSSQREVVTGELFF.

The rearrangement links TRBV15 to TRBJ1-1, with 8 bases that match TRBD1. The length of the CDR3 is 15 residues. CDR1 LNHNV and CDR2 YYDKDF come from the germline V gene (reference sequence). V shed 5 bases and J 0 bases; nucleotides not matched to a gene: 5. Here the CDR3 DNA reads TGTGCCACCAGCGGCGACAGGGGCTTGAACACTGAAGCTTTCTTT. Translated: CATSGDRGLNTEAFF. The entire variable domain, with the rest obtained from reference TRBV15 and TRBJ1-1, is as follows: DAMVIQNPRYQVTQFGKPVTLSCSQTLNHNVMYWYQQKSSQAPKLLFHYYDKDFNNEADTPDNFQSRRPNTSFCFLDIRSPGLGDTAMYLCATSGDRGLNTEAFFGQGTRLTVV.